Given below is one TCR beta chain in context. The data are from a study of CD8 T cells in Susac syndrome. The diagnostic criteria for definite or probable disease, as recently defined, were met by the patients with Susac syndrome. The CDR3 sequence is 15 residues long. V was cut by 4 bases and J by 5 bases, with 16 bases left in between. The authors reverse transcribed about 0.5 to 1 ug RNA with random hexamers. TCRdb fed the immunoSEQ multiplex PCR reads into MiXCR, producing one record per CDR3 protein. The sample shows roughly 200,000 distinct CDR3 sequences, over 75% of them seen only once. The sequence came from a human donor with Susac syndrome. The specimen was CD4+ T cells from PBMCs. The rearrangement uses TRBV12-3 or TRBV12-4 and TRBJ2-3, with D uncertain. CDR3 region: CASSSLSRVVDTQYF. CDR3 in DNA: TGTGCCAGCAGTTCCCTCTCTCGTGTTGTAGATACGCAGTATTTT.